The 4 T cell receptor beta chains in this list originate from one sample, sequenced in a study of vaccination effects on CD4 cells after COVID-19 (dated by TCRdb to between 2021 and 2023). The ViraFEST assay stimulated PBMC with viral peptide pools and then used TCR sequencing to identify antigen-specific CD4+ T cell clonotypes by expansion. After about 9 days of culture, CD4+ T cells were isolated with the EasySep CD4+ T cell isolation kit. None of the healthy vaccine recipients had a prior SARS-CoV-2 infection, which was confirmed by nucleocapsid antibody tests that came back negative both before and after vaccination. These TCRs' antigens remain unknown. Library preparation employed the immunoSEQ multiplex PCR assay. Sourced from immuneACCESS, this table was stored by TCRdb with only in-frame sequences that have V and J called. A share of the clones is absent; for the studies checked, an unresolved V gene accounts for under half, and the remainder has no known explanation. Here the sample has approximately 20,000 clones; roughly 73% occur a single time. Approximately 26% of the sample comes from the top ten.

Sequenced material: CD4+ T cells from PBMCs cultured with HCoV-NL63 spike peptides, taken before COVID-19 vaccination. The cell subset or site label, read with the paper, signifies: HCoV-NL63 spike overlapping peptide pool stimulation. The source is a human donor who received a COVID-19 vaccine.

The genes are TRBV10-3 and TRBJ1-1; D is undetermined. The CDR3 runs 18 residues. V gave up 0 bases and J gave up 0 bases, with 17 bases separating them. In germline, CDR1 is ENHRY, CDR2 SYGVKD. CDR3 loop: CAISESVAQLTLNTEAFF. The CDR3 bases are TGTGCCATCAGTGAGTCAGTTGCACAGTTGACCTTGAACACTGAAGCTTTCTTT.

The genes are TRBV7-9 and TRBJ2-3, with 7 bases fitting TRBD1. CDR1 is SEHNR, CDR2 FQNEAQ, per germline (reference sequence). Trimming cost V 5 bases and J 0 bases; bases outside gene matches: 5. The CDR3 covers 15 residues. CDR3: CASSPGTASTDTQYF. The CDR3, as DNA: TGTGCCAGCAGCCCCGGGACAGCTAGCACAGATACGCAGTATTTT.

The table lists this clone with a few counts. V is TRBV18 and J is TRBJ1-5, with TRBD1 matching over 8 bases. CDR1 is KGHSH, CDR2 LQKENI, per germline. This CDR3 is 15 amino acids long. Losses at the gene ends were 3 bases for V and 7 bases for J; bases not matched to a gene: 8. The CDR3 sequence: CASSPNQGAGQPQHF. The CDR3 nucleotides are TGTGCCAGCTCACCTAATCAGGGGGCAGGGCAGCCCCAGCATTTT.

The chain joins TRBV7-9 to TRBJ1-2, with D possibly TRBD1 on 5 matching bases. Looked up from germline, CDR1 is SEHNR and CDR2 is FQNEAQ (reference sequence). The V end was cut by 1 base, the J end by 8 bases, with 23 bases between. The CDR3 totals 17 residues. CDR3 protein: CASSLGAFFGGRGGYTF. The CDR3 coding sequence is TGTGCCAGCAGCTTAGGAGCTTTCTTCGGGGGAAGGGGCGGCTACACCTTC.